This T cell receptor (beta chain) was recorded in a study of T cell changes during pregnancy in multiple sclerosis. Germline-derived CDR1 and CDR2 are LNHNV and YYDKDF (reference sequence). V dropped 10 bases and J dropped 3; count of bases not matched to a gene: 8. This CDR3 spans 14 amino acids. Clones were read by immunoSEQ multiplex PCR, and TCRdb kept only the in-frame ones, dropping some. This table has 40,000 to 45,000 clones, about 91% appearing once. Material: CD4+ T cells from peripheral blood mononuclear cells, obtained in the second trimester of pregnancy. The TCR originated in a female donor in good health, enrolled as a control in a pregnancy study. V usage is TRBV15 and J usage is TRBJ2-2; 7 bases agree with TRBD2. CDR3 DNA: TGTGCCATCCGCGGGGACTATGACACCGGGGAGCTGTTTTTT. This gives the protein CAIRGDYDTGELFF. The full variable domain, completed using reference TRBV15 and TRBJ2-2, is DAMVIQNPRYQVTQFGKPVTLSCSQTLNHNVMYWYQQKSSQAPKLLFHYYDKDFNNEADTPDNFQSRRPNTSFCFLDIRSPGLGDTAMYLCAIRGDYDTGELFFGEGSRLTVL.